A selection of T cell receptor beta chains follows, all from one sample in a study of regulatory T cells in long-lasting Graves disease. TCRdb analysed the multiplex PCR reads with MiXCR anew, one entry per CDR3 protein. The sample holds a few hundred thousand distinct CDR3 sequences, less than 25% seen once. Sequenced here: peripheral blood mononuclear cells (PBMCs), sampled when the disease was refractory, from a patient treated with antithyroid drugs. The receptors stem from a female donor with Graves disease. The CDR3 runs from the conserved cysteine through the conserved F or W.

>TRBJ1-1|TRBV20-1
CSAREGVWVLGNTEAFF
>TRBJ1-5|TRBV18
CASSPVSLSNQPQHF
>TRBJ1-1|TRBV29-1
CSVRDGRTEAFF
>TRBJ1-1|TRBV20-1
CSARDLGTSEAFF
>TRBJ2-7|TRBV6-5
CASSYSSSQREQYF
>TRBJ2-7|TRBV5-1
CASRDSEGRIHCREQYF
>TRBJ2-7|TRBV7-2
CASSLEPLYEQYF
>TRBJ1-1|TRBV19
CASSIRDRSVNTEAFF
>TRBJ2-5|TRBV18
CASSAAVRELETQYF
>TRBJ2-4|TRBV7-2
CASSPNRGTKNIQYF
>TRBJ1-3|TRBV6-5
CASSYQAMIGNTIYF
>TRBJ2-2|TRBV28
CASSLRVGELFF
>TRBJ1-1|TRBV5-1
CASSSEVSVEAFF
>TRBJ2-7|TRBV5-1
CASSLWQGTYEQYF
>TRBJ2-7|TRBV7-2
CASSSRLSTLYEQYF
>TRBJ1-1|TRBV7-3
CASSFTSRDRVESEAFF
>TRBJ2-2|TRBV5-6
CASSLRELHGGELFF
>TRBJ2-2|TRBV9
CASSVARASRATGELFF
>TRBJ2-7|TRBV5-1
CASSLEPLLRSSYEQYF
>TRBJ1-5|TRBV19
CASSSPGRASNQPQHF
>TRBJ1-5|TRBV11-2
CASSLVVKVLTNQPQHF
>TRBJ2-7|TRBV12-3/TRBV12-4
CASSLSGLTYEQYF
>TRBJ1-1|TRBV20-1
CSARDHRVNTEAFF
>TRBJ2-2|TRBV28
CATHRRAGELFF
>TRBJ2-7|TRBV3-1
CASSRKGGVSEQYF
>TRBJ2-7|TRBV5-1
CASSLQTGTGYYEQYF
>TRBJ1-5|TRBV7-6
CASSPATGQPQHF
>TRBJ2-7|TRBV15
CATSRGRDRGYEQYF
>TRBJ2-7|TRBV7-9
CASSSSGLFYEQYF
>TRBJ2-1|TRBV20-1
CSASDLVLPYNEQFF
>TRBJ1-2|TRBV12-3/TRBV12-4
CASSLTAEANYGYTF
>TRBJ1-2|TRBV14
CASSQDDRWWGYTF
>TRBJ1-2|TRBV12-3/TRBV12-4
CASSTGPNYGYTF
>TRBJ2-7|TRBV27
CASSDYPGPYYEQYF
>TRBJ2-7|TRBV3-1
CASSQSTIISYEQYF
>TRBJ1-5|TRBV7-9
CASSQRLNQPQHF
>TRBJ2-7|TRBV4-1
CASSQGLAGGPFEQYF
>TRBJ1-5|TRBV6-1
CAVKQGNGNQPQHF
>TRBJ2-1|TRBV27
CASSRLAGSYHEQFF
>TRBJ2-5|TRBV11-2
CASSPNYQETQYF
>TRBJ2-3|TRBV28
CASSSRDRGFTDTQYF
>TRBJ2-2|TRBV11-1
CASSLSSGSSGELFF
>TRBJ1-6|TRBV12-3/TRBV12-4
CASSRYNSPLHF
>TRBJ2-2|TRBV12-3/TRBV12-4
CASSPRLAGLISNTGELFF
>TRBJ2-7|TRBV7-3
CASSWDRAYEQYF
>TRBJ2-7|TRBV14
CASSQVAGTGSYEQYF
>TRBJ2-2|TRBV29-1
CSGSPGTGDHGELFF
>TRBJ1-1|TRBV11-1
CASSSSSRGTGSTEAFF
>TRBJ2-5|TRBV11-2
CASSSTGGTGTQYF
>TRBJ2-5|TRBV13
CAGSPGLAVQETQYF
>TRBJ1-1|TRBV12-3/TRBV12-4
CASSPGQRRMNTEAFF
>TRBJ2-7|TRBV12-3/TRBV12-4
CANPGMGSPSYEQYF
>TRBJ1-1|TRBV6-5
CASSSPPRGASTEAFF
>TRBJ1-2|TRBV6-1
CASKNPGTGDYGYTF
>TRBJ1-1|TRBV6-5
CASSYGEGGRTEAFF
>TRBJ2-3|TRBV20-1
CSARQTDTQYF
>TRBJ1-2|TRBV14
CASSRDRVDGYTF